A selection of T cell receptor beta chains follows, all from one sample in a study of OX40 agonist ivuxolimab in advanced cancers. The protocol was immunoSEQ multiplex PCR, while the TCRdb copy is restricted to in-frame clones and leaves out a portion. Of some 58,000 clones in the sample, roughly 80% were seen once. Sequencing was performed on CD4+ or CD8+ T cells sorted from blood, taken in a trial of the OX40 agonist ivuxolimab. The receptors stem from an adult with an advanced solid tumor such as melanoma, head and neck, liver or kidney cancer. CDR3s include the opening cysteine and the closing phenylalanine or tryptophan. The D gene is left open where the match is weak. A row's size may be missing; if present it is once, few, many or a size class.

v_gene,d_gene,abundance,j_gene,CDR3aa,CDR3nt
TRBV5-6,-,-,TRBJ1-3,CASSLDVLGNTIYF,TGTGCCAGCAGCTTGGATGTCTTGGGGAACACCATATATTTT
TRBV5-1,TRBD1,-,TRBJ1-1,CASSPRTGLDTEAFF,TGCGCCAGCAGCCCTCGGACAGGGTTGGACACTGAAGCTTTCTTT
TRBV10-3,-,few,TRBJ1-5,CAISEWRDQPQHF,TGTGCCATCAGTGAATGGCGCGATCAGCCCCAGCATTTT
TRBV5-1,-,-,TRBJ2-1,CASRRRPASSYNEQFF,TGCGCCAGCAGGCGCCGACCCGCATCGTCCTACAATGAGCAGTTCTTC
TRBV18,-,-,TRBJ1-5,CASSPRKNQPQHF,TGTGCCAGCTCACCACGAAAGAATCAGCCCCAGCATTTT
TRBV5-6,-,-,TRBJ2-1,CASSLLPDDSYNEQFF,TGTGCCAGCAGCTTGCTCCCGGACGACTCCTACAATGAGCAGTTCTTC
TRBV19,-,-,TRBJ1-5,CASSLGGYQPQHF,TGTGCCAGTAGCCTGGGCGGCTATCAGCCCCAGCATTTT
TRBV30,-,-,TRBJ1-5,CAWTADSNQPQHF,TGTGCCTGGACAGCTGATAGCAATCAGCCCCAGCATTTT
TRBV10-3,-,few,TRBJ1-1,CAIVQGDGGTEAFF,TGTGCCATCGTACAGGGCGATGGGGGCACTGAAGCTTTCTTT
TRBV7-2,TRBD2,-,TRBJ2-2,CASNPSLREGTGELFF,TGTGCCAGCAACCCCTCCCTCCGGGAGGGAACCGGGGAGCTGTTTTTT
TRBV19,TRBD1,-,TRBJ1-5,CASSPLTGDGNQPQHF,TGTGCCAGTAGTCCATTGACAGGGGATGGCAATCAGCCCCAGCATTTT
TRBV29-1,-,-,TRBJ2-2,CPQVGVRGAVF,TGCCCTCAGGTGGGTGTCCGGGGAGCTGTTTTT
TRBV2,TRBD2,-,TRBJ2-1,CASSEMREGRYNEQFF,TGTGCCAGCAGTGAGATGCGGGAGGGTCGGTACAATGAGCAGTTCTTC
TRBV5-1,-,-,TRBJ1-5,CASSLEGQGQPQHF,TGCGCCAGCAGCTTGGAAGGGCAGGGCCAGCCCCAGCATTTT
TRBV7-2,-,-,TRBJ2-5,CASRRAGMETQYF,TGTGCCAGCAGGAGGGCGGGAATGGAGACCCAGTACTTC
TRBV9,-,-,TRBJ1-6,CASSVEDNSPLHF,TGTGCCAGCAGCGTAGAGGATAATTCACCCCTCCACTTT
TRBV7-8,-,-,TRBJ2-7,CASSLRAGPYEQYF,TGTGCCAGCAGCTTGAGGGCAGGTCCCTACGAGCAGTACTTC
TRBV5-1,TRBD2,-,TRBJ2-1,CASSFVPTGGNEQFF,TGCGCCAGCAGCTTTGTTCCGACCGGGGGGAATGAGCAGTTCTTC
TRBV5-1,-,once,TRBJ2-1,CASSPSVGNEQFF,TGCGCCAGCAGCCCTAGCGTCGGTAATGAGCAGTTCTTC
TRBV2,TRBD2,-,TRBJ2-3,CASSDGAGVPLFTDTQYF,TGTGCCAGCAGTGACGGAGCGGGGGTACCGCTCTTCACAGATACGCAGTATTTT
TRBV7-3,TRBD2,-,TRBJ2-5,CASSSGLAGGTQETQYF,TGTGCCAGCAGCTCGGGACTAGCGGGAGGAACACAAGAGACCCAGTACTTC
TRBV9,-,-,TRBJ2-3,CASSVLGQADTQYF,TGTGCCAGCAGCGTCCTGGGGCAAGCAGATACGCAGTATTTT
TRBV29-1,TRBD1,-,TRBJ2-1,CSARDSQGSEQFF,TGCAGCGCCCGGGACAGCCAAGGGAGTGAGCAGTTCTTC
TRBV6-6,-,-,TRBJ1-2,CASSSSTGYYGYTF,TGTGCCAGCAGTTCGTCGACAGGATACTATGGCTACACCTTC
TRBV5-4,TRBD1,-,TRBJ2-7,CASSFRTGDSYEQYF,TGTGCCAGCAGCTTTCGGACAGGGGACTCCTACGAGCAGTACTTC
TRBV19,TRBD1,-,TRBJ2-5,CASGVTGGLGETQYF,TGTGCCAGTGGAGTCACAGGGGGCTTAGGAGAGACCCAGTACTTC
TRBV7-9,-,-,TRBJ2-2,CASSLTRIGRATGELFF,TGTGCCAGCAGCTTGACCCGGATCGGGAGAGCCACCGGGGAGCTGTTTTTT
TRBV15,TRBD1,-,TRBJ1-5,CATSRDGTGSGNQPQHF,TGTGCCACCAGCAGAGATGGGACAGGGTCGGGCAATCAGCCCCAGCATTTT
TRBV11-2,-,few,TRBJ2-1,CASSLGGPYNEQFF,TGTGCCAGCAGCTTAGGAGGCCCCTACAATGAGCAGTTCTTC
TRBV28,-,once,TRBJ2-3,CASSYMGQQYF,TGTGCCAGCAGTTACATGGGACAGCAGTATTTT
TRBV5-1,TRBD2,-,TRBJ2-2,CASSPGLAGERGGELFF,TGCGCCAGCAGCCCGGGACTAGCGGGAGAGAGGGGCGGGGAGCTGTTTTTT
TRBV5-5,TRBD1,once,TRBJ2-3,CASSSGQGYTDTQYF,TGTGCCAGCAGCTCGGGACAGGGCTACACAGATACGCAGTATTTT
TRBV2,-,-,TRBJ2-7,CASSGGSEQYF,TGTGCCAGCAGTGGTGGCAGTGAGCAGTACTTC
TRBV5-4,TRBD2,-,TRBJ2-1,CASSSGLAGRASNEQFF,TGTGCCAGCAGCTCCGGTCTAGCGGGACGTGCCTCCAATGAGCAGTTCTTC
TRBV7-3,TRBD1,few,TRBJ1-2,CASSPTGDHGYTF,TGTGCCAGCAGCCCGACAGGGGACCACGGCTACACCTTC
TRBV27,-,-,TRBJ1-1,CASSLGRSTEAFF,TGTGCCAGCAGTTTAGGTCGGAGCACTGAAGCTTTCTTT
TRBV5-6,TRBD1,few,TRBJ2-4,CASSPIVGNRGRNIQYF,TGTGCCAGCAGCCCTATCGTGGGGAACAGGGGGAGGAACATTCAGTACTTC
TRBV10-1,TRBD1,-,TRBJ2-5,CASSLGTGSAEETQYF,TGCGCCAGCAGTCTAGGGACAGGCTCGGCGGAGGAGACCCAGTACTTC
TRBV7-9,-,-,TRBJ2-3,CASRLAVSPFSTDTQYF,TGTGCCAGCAGATTAGCGGTCAGCCCCTTCAGCACAGATACGCAGTATTTT
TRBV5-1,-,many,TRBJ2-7,CASSIPGTEEQYF,TGCGCCAGCAGCATCCCCGGGACTGAAGAGCAGTACTTC
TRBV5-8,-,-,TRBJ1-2,CASSLWAGRLDGYTF,TGTGCCAGCAGCTTGTGGGCAGGGAGGTTGGATGGCTACACCTTC
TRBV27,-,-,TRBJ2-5,CARPTRRGLNGETQYF,TGTGCCAGACCTACTAGGAGGGGCCTTAACGGCGAGACCCAGTACTTC
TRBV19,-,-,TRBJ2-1,CASRSRRSTLYNEQFF,TGTGCCAGCCGGAGTCGACGAAGCACCCTTTACAATGAGCAGTTCTTC
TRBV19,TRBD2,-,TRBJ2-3,CASSEGAGSVTDTQYF,TGTGCCAGTAGTGAGGGAGCGGGGTCCGTCACAGATACGCAGTATTTT
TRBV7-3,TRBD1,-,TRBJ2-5,CASSLTGGETQYF,TGTGCCAGCAGCCTTACAGGGGGAGAGACCCAGTACTTC
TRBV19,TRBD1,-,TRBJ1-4,CASKDPGQGANNEKLFF,TGTGCCAGTAAAGATCCGGGACAGGGGGCCAATAATGAAAAACTGTTTTTT
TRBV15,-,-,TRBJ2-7,CATSRQKGGKQYF,TGTGCCACCAGCAGACAAAAAGGGGGAAAGCAGTACTTC